The 17 T cell receptor beta chains presented below share a single source sample, sequenced in a study of Ad26.COV2.S vaccination and SARS-CoV-2 variants. Produced via immunoSEQ multiplex PCR; TCRdb's table is partial and in-frame only. Of a few hundred thousand clones listed, roughly 90% are singletons. This sample's treatment: some 20 received Ad26.COV2.S at low or high dose, single or two shots; roughly five received placebo; per-sample allocation not given. Vaccine and placebo recipients were sampled on day 63 after the first injection. Here the sequenced sample was peripheral blood, taken in a trial of Ad26.COV2.S vaccine versus placebo. The receptors shown here come from a person between 18 and 65 years old who received the Ad26.COV2.S COVID-19 vaccine or a placebo.

The chain employs TRBV7-8 and TRBJ1-2; weak D call: TRBD1 (5 bases). V lost 1 base and J 4 bases, leaving 22 bases between the germline ends. Per germline, CDR1 SGHVS and CDR2 FQNEAQ. The CDR3 extends over 18 amino acids. CDR3 DNA: TGTGCCAGCAGCTTAGTGGCAGGTCGGATTAGCCAGGGCTATGGCTACACCTTC. It is translated as CASSLVAGRISQGYGYTF.

V usage is TRBV7-9 and J usage is TRBJ2-7; the D is unclear. Trimming left V 1 base short and J 9 bases short, with 10 bases between. Per the germline V gene, CDR1 is SEHNR and CDR2 is FQNEAQ (reference sequence). The CDR3 has 12 amino acids. The CDR3 DNA follows: TGTGCCAGCAGCTTAGGCTTTGTGGGGCAGTACTTC. Residues: CASSLGFVGQYF.

The CDR3 DNA reads TGTGCCAGCGCTCTGGTGGGTGGTGAAAAACTGTTTTTT. The encoded protein is CASALVGGEKLFF. The chain joins TRBV6-4 to TRBJ1-4; D gene uncertain. CDR3 size: 13 residues. Germline lookup yields CDR1 MRHNA and CDR2 SNTAGT. Trimming removed 8 bases at V and 7 bases at J, with 14 bases between.

The gene calls are TRBV6-2 or TRBV6-3 and TRBJ1-5; D is unclear. V was pared by 0 bases and J by 0 bases, with 12 bases between. Germline V CDR1 and CDR2: MNHEY, SVGEGT. This CDR3 is built from 17 residues. The CDR3 nucleotides read TGTGCCAGCAGTTACTCGGTGGGTCCCCTTAGCAATCAGCCCCAGCATTTT. It yields the protein CASSYSVGPLSNQPQHF.

In nucleotides, the CDR3 is TGTGCCAGTAGTAGAGGGGCCGGGGAGCTGTTTTTT. This encodes CASSRGAGELFF. The chain recombines TRBV19 with TRBJ2-2, with D perhaps matching TRBD1 or TRBD2 (5 bases each). The germline V gene encodes CDR1 LNHDA and CDR2 SQIVND (reference sequence). This CDR3 comprises 12 residues. Trimming cost V 4 bases and J 6 bases, with 6 bases left between them.

About this clone itself: Other nucleotide sequences from this sample produce the same CDR3. This chain links TRBV9 with TRBJ2-1; 9 bases agree with TRBD2. The CDR3 runs 14 residues. Germline loops: CDR1 SGDLS, CDR2 YYNGEE. V lost 2 bases to trimming and J lost 5 bases; unmatched junction nucleotides: 2. This CDR3 is CASSVGGGDNEQFF. CDR3 DNA sequence: TGTGCCAGCAGCGTTGGCGGGGGGGACAATGAGCAGTTCTTC.

J is TRBJ2-3 and V is TRBV13; the D is unclear. Looked up from germline, CDR1 is PRHDT and CDR2 is FYEKMQ (reference sequence). V lost 3 bases and J lost 6, with 4 bases in between. The CDR3 runs 11 residues. Here the CDR3 reads CASSLVDTQYF. DNA for the CDR3: TGTGCCAGCAGCTTGGTGGATACGCAGTATTTT.

Only one count was recorded for this clone. The V call is TRBV11-2, the J call TRBJ2-1; no clear D. Germline values: CDR1 SGHAT, CDR2 FQNNGV. The CDR3 extends over 10 amino acids. V shed 3 bases and J shed 6 bases, with 0 bases lying between them. The CDR3 region has the DNA TGTGCCAGCAGCTTCAATGAGCAGTTCTTC. Its protein product is CASSFNEQFF.

The gene calls are TRBV7-3 and TRBJ2-1; 10 bases match TRBD2. V shed 2 bases and J 9 bases; nucleotides not matched to a gene: 4. Per germline, CDR1 SGHTA and CDR2 FQGTGA. The CDR3 totals 14 residues. CDR3 sequence (DNA): TGTGCCAGCAGCTTAGCTAGCGGGGGTGGTGAGCAGTTCTTC. Protein product: CASSLASGGGEQFF.

The chain is built from TRBV19 and TRBJ1-4, with TRBD1 identical over 7 bases. V lost 6 bases to trimming and J lost 2 bases; unmatched junction nucleotides: 9. Germline V gene sequence: CDR1 LNHDA, CDR2 SQIVND (reference sequence). The CDR3 is 16 amino acids. The CDR3 region is CASSPTPGQTNEKLFF. In DNA, the CDR3 is TGTGCCAGTAGCCCCACCCCGGGACAGACTAATGAAAAACTGTTTTTT.

The J gene is TRBJ2-5, the V gene TRBV7-8; no clear D. CDR3 length: 16 amino acids. V dropped 1 base and J dropped 4 bases, with 16 bases sitting between them. CDR1 is SGHVS, CDR2 FQNEAQ, per germline. The DNA of the CDR3 is TGTGCCAGCAGCTTAGAAGGACCACCAACCGGAGAGACCCAGTACTTC. It encodes CASSLEGPPTGETQYF.

The chain is built from TRBV6-5 and TRBJ1-1; D is perhaps TRBD1 (5 bases). Germline CDR1 reads MNHEY; CDR2 reads SVGAGI. V lost 4 bases and J lost 6, with 6 bases in between. The CDR3 contains 11 residues. CDR3 nucleotides: TGTGCCAGCAGTTCCAGGGCTGAAGCTTTCTTT. This sequence encodes CASSSRAEAFF.

The chain uses TRBV19 and TRBJ2-1; 10 bases are a match to TRBD1. The CDR3 is 16 residues long. Germline values: CDR1 LNHDA, CDR2 SQIVND (reference sequence). V gave up 1 base and J gave up 7 bases; unmatched junction bases: 7. The CDR3 coding sequence is TGTGCCAGTAGTATAGTCCCGGGACAGGGGTGGAATGAGCAGTTCTTC. Its protein is CASSIVPGQGWNEQFF.

This chain uses TRBV13 with TRBJ2-7; 7 bases are shared with TRBD2. V lost 5 bases, J lost 3 bases, and 4 bases stayed unmatched. Germline V gene sequence: CDR1 PRHDT, CDR2 FYEKMQ (reference sequence). The CDR3 length is 13 residues. The CDR3 DNA reads as TGTGCCAGCAGCCATGGCGGGGGCTACGAGCAGTACTTC. Protein: CASSHGGGYEQYF.

The J gene is TRBJ2-7, the V gene TRBV7-3; D remains ambiguous. Germline-derived CDR1 and CDR2 are SGHTA and FQGTGA. The CDR3 totals 13 residues. The V and J ends lost 5 bases and 7 bases respectively, with 15 bases between them. This chain's CDR3 is CASSDTEAAEQYF. For the CDR3, the DNA is TGTGCCAGCAGCGACACTGAGGCGGCTGAGCAGTACTTC.

The chain joins TRBV5-1 to TRBJ1-3; 7 bases align to TRBD1. The CDR3 consists of 14 residues. CDR1 is SGHRS and CDR2 is YFSETQ in the germline V gene. V lost 4 bases and J lost 6; bases outside the gene matches: 7. CDR3: CASSGGTVSNTIYF. CDR3 in DNA: TGCGCCAGCAGCGGTGGGACAGTGTCAAACACCATATATTTT.

The gene calls are TRBV6-5 and TRBJ1-1; the match to TRBD1 covers 8 bases. The CDR3 loop spans 15 amino acids. The ends lost 7 bases at V and 1 base at J; junction bases unmatched: 8. In germline, CDR1 is MNHEY, CDR2 SVGAGI. The CDR3 DNA sequence: TGTGCCAGCACGCGGACAGGGAGTAGGAACACTGAAGCTTTCTTT. It encodes CASTRTGSRNTEAFF.